Here is one T cell receptor (beta chain) with its context. The antigen it recognizes is unknown. No qualities accompany the bases; no much larger clone lies one base away. TCRbeta CDR3 regions were amplified from genomic DNA by means of the immunoSEQ Assay, a bias-controlled multiplex PCR. As for the authors' bioinformatics: The number of nucleated cells in each sample was estimated by amplification of reference gene primers within the assay. To quantify the absolute abundance of each unique TCRbeta CDR3 rearrangement, sequence reads were collapsed and filtered. For each sample, productive Simpson clonality was calculated by taking the square root of Simpson's diversity index across productive rearrangements. TCRdb took over this immuneACCESS table, retaining in-frame rearrangements with V and J assigned. Such tables are incomplete; in checked studies, under half of the missing clones stem from an unresolved V gene, and the remainder is unexplained. The V and J calls and clone size come from that table; D and trimming were worked out from the DNA. The sample data list approximately 400,000 clones, and roughly nine tenths of these were observed just once. The ten largest clones take up 0.86% of the sample.

These data originate in a study of blood T cell repertoires in COVID-19 (dated by TCRdb to 2020 to 2021). For the study in its entirety: Collaborator samples came from the United States, Italy and Spain and covered acute and convalescent phases of COVID-19. The repertoires were made available in a free public database intended to serve as a resource for research on the immune response to SARS-CoV-2. Where available, HLA class I and class II types were taken from metadata supplied by the sample provider and were not determined by assay-based typing. The samples were drawn from the first 160 participants of the ongoing ImmuneRACE study and from 950 to 1,500 subjects provided by 6 global collaborators. Deeply sampled blood TCRbeta repertoires from subjects exposed to, actively infected with, or recovered from COVID-19 were included in the dataset. Sample metadata almost always included a de-identified subject ID, COVID-19 status, age in years and sex. The prospective study material was composed of cDNA or gDNA derived from T cells, B-cell-depleted T cells, or PBMCs. The paper's findings and limits, for the study overall: Clinical and demographic metadata were provided uncurated, with the amount varying by source and participant.

V loses 3 bases at its end and J loses 7 bases; junction bases beyond the gene matches: 7. The CDR3, from cysteine to phenylalanine, totals 16 residues. Kept here is only the CDR3 DNA, which spans 48 bases and is read in frame from base 1. Per the germline V gene (reference sequence), LGHDT is the CDR1 and YNNKEL is the CDR2. Participants in the prospective study were enrolled through a virtual design, were aged about 18 to 100 years, and lived in approximately 24 United States geographic areas. To assign participants to cohorts, the prospective study relied on clinical history that participants themselves reported in a screening survey and a study questionnaire. Exposed participants had been in contact with someone with a PCR-confirmed or clinician-diagnosed COVID-19 case within 2 weeks of study entry. Each participant in the prospective study had whole blood, serum and a nasopharyngeal or oropharyngeal swab collected by mobile phlebotomists. Participants in the prospective study had the option to provide additional blood draws and questionnaires over an approximately two-month period. Blood samples from the prospective study were shipped frozen or at room temperature prior to DNA extraction.

The source of this sequence is a woman in her thirties or forties who had been exposed to COVID-19. The rearrangement joined TRBV3-1 (or the pseudogene TRBV3-2) to TRBJ2-5, with 14 middle bases fitting TRBD2. The sequenced sample was PBMCs or T cells enriched from blood (not recorded which). The CDR3 protein sequence reads: CASSQGTSGRLGTQYF. The DNA sequence is given as TGTGCCAGCAGCCAGGGGACTAGCGGGAGACTCGGGACCCAGTACTTC.